This T cell receptor beta chain emerged from a study of blood T cell repertoires in COVID-19. Study details: Donors in the United States, Italy and Spain gave samples during acute or convalescent COVID-19. The analysed material was cDNA or gDNA that came from T cells, B-cell-depleted T cells, or PBMCs.

As handled by the study authors: Reference gene primer amplification yielded estimated nucleated cell counts. Assay: immunoSEQ multiplex PCR; the TCRdb copy retains only in-frame clones and omits some. That table supplies the V and J calls and clone size; D and trimming were determined from the DNA. The sample has around 240,000 clones, roughly 84% seen once; the top ten hold 1.4%. The clonotype originates from a woman between 40 and 55 years old who had recovered from COVID-19. The sequenced sample consisted of peripheral blood.

CDR3 residues: CASTRAVGEYGYTF. As DNA, the CDR3 is TGCGCCAGCACACGAGCGGTGGGAGAGTATGGCTACACCTTC. This sequence joins TRBV5-1 and TRBJ1-2; D remains unclear. The germline gives CDR1 SGHRS, CDR2 YFSETQ. The CDR3 has 14 residues. The V and J ends lost 6 bases and 5 bases respectively, with 17 bases between them.